Sequencing of this TCR beta chain was carried out in a study of shared clonotypes between healthy human individuals. Overall study: Each donor had three CD4 naive, three CD4 memory, two CD8 naive and one CD8 memory plate. Study observations and caveats: Depth was large, yet rarefaction showed that sorted-subset sequencing was incomplete. Sharing across four donors was highest in naive CD4 (approximately 5%) and lowest in memory CD8 (approximately 0.4%). Generation probability values for non-shared clonotypes were lower than those for clonotypes shared by all four donors.

Trimming at V came to 3 bases and at J to 6 bases, leaving 5 bases not matched to a gene. The CDR3 is 16 amino acids. Germline-derived CDR1 and CDR2 are KGHSH and LQKENI. Data came from immunoSEQ multiplex PCR; TCRdb stores just in-frame clones and leaves some out. The repertoire holds some 630,000 clones, with about two thirds as singletons. Concerning this clone itself: Its antigen is unidentified.

The rearrangement links TRBV18 to TRBJ2-2; 12 positions match TRBD2. The sample taken for sequencing was memory CD4+ T cells sorted from blood. Sample subset: CD45RA-negative fraction. The TCR comes from a woman in her 30s in good health. The CDR3: CASSPVLAGGSGELFF. The CDR3 DNA sequence: TGTGCCAGCTCACCGGTACTAGCGGGAGGCTCCGGGGAGCTGTTTTTT.